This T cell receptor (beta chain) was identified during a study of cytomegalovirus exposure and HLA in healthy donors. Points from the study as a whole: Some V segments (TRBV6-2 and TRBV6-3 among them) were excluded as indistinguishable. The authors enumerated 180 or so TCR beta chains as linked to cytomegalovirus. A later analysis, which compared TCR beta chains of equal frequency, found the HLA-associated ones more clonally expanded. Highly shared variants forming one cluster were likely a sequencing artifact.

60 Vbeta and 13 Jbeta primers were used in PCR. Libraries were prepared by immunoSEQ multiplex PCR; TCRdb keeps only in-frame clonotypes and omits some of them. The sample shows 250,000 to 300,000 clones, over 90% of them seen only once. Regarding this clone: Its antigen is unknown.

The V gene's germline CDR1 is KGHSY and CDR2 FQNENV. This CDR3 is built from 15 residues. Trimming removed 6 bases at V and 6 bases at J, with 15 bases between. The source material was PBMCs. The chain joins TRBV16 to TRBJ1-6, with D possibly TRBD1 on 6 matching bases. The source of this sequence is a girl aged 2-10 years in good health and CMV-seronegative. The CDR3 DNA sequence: TGTGCCAGCAGAGAATTGACAGGCGCTAATTCACCCCTCCACTTT. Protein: CASRELTGANSPLHF.